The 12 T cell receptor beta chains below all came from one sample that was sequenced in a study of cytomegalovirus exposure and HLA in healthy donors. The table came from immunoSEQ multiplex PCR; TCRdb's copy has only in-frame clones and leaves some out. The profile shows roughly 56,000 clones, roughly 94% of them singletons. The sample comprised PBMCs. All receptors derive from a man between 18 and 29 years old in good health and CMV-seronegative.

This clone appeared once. CDR3 nucleotides: TGTGCCAGTAGTCTCTGGGGGCGGGAGTTCACAGATACGCAGTATTTT. Encoded protein: CASSLWGREFTDTQYF. The chain has TRBV19 and TRBJ2-3, with D possibly TRBD2 on 7 matching bases. Trimming shortened V by 5 bases and J by 2 bases, and 17 bases separated the two germline ends. Germline CDR1 and CDR2: LNHDA and SQIVND (reference sequence). The CDR3 is 16 residues long.

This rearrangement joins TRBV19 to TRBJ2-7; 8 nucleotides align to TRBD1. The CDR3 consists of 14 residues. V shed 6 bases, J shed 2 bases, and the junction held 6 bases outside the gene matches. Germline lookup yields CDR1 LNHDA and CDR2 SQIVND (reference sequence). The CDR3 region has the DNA TGTGCCAGTAGCGATTCGACAGGGGCCTACGAGCAGTACTTC. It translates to CASSDSTGAYEQYF. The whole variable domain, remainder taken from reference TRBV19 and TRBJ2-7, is DGGITQSPKYLFRKEGQNVTLSCEQNLNHDAMYWYRQDPGQGLRLIYYSQIVNDFQKGDIAEGYSVSREKKESFPLTVTSAQKNPTAFYLCASSDSTGAYEQYFGPGTRLTVT.

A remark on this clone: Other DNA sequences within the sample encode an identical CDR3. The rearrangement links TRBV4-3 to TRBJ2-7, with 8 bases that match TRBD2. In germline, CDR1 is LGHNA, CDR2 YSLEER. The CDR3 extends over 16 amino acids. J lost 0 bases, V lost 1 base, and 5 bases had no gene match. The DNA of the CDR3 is TGCGCCAGCAGCCAAGGGCTAGCGGGTCCCTCCTACGAGCAGTACTTC. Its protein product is CASSQGLAGPSYEQYF.

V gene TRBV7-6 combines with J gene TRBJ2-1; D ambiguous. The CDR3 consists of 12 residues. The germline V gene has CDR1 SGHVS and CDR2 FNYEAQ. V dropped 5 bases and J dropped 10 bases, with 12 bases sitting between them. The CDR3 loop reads CASSIELTEQFF. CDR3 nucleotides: TGTGCCAGCAGCATAGAACTAACGGAGCAGTTCTTC.

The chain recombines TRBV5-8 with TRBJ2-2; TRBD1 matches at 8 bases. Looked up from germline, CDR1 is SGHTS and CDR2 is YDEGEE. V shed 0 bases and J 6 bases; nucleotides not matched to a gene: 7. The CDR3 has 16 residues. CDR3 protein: CASSLVTGVIAGELFF. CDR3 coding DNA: TGTGCCAGCAGCTTGGTGACAGGGGTGATTGCCGGGGAGCTGTTTTTT.

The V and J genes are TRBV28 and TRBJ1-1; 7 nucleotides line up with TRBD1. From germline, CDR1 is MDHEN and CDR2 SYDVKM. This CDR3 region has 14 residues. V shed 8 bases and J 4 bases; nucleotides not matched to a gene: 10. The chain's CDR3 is CASGLGQEGTEAFF. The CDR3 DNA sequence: TGTGCCAGCGGCCTTGGACAGGAAGGCACTGAAGCTTTCTTT.

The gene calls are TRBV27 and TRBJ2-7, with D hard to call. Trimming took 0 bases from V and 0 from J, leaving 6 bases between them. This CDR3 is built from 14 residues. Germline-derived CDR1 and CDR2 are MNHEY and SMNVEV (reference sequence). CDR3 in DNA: TGTGCCAGCAGTTTATCGCCGAGCTCCTACGAGCAGTACTTC. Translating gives CASSLSPSSYEQYF.

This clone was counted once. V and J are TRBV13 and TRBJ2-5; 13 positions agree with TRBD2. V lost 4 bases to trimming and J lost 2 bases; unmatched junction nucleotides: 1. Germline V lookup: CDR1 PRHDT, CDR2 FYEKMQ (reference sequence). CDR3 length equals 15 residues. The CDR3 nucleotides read TGTGCCAGCAGCTCGGGACTAGCGGGGCAAGAGACCCAGTACTTC. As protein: CASSSGLAGQETQYF.

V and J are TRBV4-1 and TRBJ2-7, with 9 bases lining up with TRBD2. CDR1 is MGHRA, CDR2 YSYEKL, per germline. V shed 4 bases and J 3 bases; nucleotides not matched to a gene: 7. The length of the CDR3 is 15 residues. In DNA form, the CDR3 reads TGCGCCAGCAGCCGCGGGGGGGCAGGGGACTACGAGCAGTACTTC. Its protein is CASSRGGAGDYEQYF.

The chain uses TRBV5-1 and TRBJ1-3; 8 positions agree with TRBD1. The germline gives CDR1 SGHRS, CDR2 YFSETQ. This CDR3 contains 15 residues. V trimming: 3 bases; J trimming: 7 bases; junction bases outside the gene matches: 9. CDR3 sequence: CASSSTGTGPNTIYF. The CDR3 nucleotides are TGCGCCAGCAGCTCGACCGGGACAGGCCCGAACACCATATATTTT.

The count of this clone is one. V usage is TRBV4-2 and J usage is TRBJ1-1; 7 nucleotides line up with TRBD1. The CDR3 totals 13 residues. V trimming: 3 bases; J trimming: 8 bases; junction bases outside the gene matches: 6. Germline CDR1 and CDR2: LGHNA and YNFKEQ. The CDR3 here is CASSQLGTEEAFF. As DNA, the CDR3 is TGTGCCAGCAGCCAGTTAGGGACAGAAGAAGCTTTCTTT.

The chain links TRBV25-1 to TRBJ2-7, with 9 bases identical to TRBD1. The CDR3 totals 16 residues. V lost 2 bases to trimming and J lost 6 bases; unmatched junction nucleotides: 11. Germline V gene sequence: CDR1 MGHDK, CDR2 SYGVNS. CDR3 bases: TGTGCCAGCAGTGAAATACAGGGGGCGATTCCTCCCGAGCAGTACTTC. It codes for CASSEIQGAIPPEQYF.